This TCR beta chain was recorded in a study of T cell changes during pregnancy in multiple sclerosis. The V gene's germline CDR1 is LNHDA and CDR2 SQIVND (reference sequence). The J segment lost 4 bases and the V segment lost 5 bases, leaving 7 bases of the junction unmatched. The CDR3 covers 14 residues. TCRdb's copy holds only in-frame clones and misses some; the assay was immunoSEQ multiplex PCR. The sample holds 76,000 or so clones; roughly 93% are singletons and the top ten take about 0.69%. This sample comprised peripheral blood, obtained in the second trimester of pregnancy. This receptor was taken from a female donor in good health, enrolled as a control in a pregnancy study. This chain connects TRBV19 to TRBJ2-7, with 8 bases that match TRBD1. CDR3 residues: CASSLGQGVYEQYF. CDR3 coding DNA: TGTGCCAGTAGTTTAGGACAGGGAGTATACGAGCAGTACTTC.